The rows below give T cell receptor beta chains drawn from one sample of a study of cytomegalovirus exposure and HLA in healthy donors. TCRdb's copy holds only in-frame clones and misses some; the assay was immunoSEQ multiplex PCR. Of about 190,000 clones listed, 86% are singletons. Sequencing was performed on PBMCs. The receptor source for this set is a woman aged 18-29 years in good health and CMV-seronegative. CDR3s include the opening cysteine and the closing phenylalanine or tryptophan. The order of the fields is D gene, V gene, clone size, J gene, CDR3 DNA, CDR3 protein. D genes are given only for firm matches. Expanded clones are given a class, and other clones once, few, many or no size at all.

d_gene: .
v_gene: TRBV2
abundance: once
j_gene: TRBJ2-1
CDR3nt: TGTGCCAGCAGGGTTCAGGATCCCTCCTACAATGAGCAGTTCTTC
CDR3aa: CASRVQDPSYNEQFF

d_gene: .
v_gene: TRBV6-4
abundance: .
j_gene: TRBJ1-1
CDR3nt: TGTGCCAGCAGTGTCCAGTCGAACACTGAAGCTTTCTTT
CDR3aa: CASSVQSNTEAFF

d_gene: .
v_gene: TRBV15
abundance: .
j_gene: TRBJ1-4
CDR3nt: TGTGCCACCAGCCTTCAGTGGAATGAAAAACTGTTTTTT
CDR3aa: CATSLQWNEKLFF

d_gene: .
v_gene: TRBV30
abundance: .
j_gene: TRBJ1-5
CDR3nt: TGTGCCTGGACGGTTGGCAATCAGCCCCAGCATTTT
CDR3aa: CAWTVGNQPQHF

d_gene: .
v_gene: TRBV27
abundance: few
j_gene: TRBJ1-5
CDR3nt: TGTGCCAGCAGTTTGAGGACAACTAATCAGCCCCAGCATTTT
CDR3aa: CASSLRTTNQPQHF

d_gene: TRBD2
v_gene: TRBV14
abundance: .
j_gene: TRBJ2-2
CDR3nt: TGTGCCAGCAGCCGAGGATCTAGCGGGAGTTACACCGGGGAGCTGTTTTTT
CDR3aa: CASSRGSSGSYTGELFF

d_gene: TRBD1
v_gene: TRBV29-1
abundance: .
j_gene: TRBJ1-1
CDR3nt: TGCAGCGTTGTAGGCGGACAGGAGATCGGGGGCACTGAAGCTTTCTTT
CDR3aa: CSVVGGQEIGGTEAFF

d_gene: .
v_gene: TRBV29-1
abundance: .
j_gene: TRBJ2-1
CDR3nt: TGCAGCGCCGAGAGTCCGGGGGTCCATGAGCAGTTCTTC
CDR3aa: CSAESPGVHEQFF

d_gene: .
v_gene: TRBV6-1
abundance: .
j_gene: TRBJ1-3
CDR3nt: TGTGCCAGCCCACGACCGGGGGGAAACACCATATATTTT
CDR3aa: CASPRPGGNTIYF

d_gene: .
v_gene: TRBV28
abundance: .
j_gene: TRBJ1-1
CDR3nt: TGTGCCAGCAGTTTACCACGACAGCAGAACACTGAAGCTTTCTTT
CDR3aa: CASSLPRQQNTEAFF

d_gene: .
v_gene: TRBV2
abundance: once
j_gene: TRBJ2-5
CDR3nt: TGTGCCAGCAGTGAAAACGGGAGAGTGGGACGGGAGACCCAGTACTTC
CDR3aa: CASSENGRVGRETQYF

d_gene: .
v_gene: TRBV25-1
abundance: .
j_gene: TRBJ1-1
CDR3nt: TGTGCCAGCAGTGAGACAGCTGAAGCTTTCTTT
CDR3aa: CASSETAEAFF

d_gene: .
v_gene: TRBV4-1
abundance: .
j_gene: TRBJ1-2
CDR3nt: TGCGCCAGCAGCCAAATAGGACAGAGGCCTCATGGCTACACCTTC
CDR3aa: CASSQIGQRPHGYTF

d_gene: TRBD1
v_gene: TRBV27
abundance: .
j_gene: TRBJ2-3
CDR3nt: TGTGCCAGCAGCCTACAGGGGGCGAGCACAGATACGCAGTATTTT
CDR3aa: CASSLQGASTDTQYF

d_gene: TRBD1
v_gene: TRBV18
abundance: .
j_gene: TRBJ2-7
CDR3nt: TGTGCCAGCTCACCCCCCGAGACAGGGGGCAGGGAGCAGTACTTC
CDR3aa: CASSPPETGGREQYF

d_gene: .
v_gene: TRBV2
abundance: .
j_gene: TRBJ1-3
CDR3nt: TGTGCCAGCAGAGCACAGGGTCAGAGAAACACCATATATTTT
CDR3aa: CASRAQGQRNTIYF

d_gene: TRBD1
v_gene: TRBV19
abundance: .
j_gene: TRBJ1-3
CDR3nt: TGTGCCAGTATCCCCGACAGGGCTGGAAACACCATATATTTT
CDR3aa: CASIPDRAGNTIYF

d_gene: .
v_gene: TRBV6-1
abundance: .
j_gene: TRBJ2-7
CDR3nt: TGTGCCAGCAGTGAAGCTAGCGTCTCCTACGAGCAGTACTTC
CDR3aa: CASSEASVSYEQYF

d_gene: .
v_gene: TRBV5-1
abundance: .
j_gene: TRBJ2-7
CDR3nt: TGCGCCAGCAGACGACAACTGGAGGGCAACTTTTACGAGCAGTACTTC
CDR3aa: CASRRQLEGNFYEQYF

d_gene: .
v_gene: TRBV7-6
abundance: .
j_gene: TRBJ1-3
CDR3nt: TGTGCCAGCAGCTTGGTGGACAACTCTGGAAACACCATATATTTT
CDR3aa: CASSLVDNSGNTIYF

d_gene: .
v_gene: TRBV30
abundance: .
j_gene: TRBJ1-1
CDR3nt: TGTGCCTGGAGTGTACGGAGCACTGAAGCTTTCTTT
CDR3aa: CAWSVRSTEAFF

d_gene: TRBD1
v_gene: TRBV18
abundance: .
j_gene: TRBJ1-3
CDR3nt: TGTGCCAGCTCACCCAGAATTGACAGGGCCGGAGGCACCATATATTTT
CDR3aa: CASSPRIDRAGGTIYF

d_gene: TRBD1
v_gene: TRBV7-9
abundance: once
j_gene: TRBJ2-7
CDR3nt: TGTGCCAGCAGCCAAGCCGGGGACAGCTCCTACGAGCAGTACTTC
CDR3aa: CASSQAGDSSYEQYF

d_gene: .
v_gene: TRBV9
abundance: few
j_gene: TRBJ1-2
CDR3nt: TGTGCCAGCAGCGAAGGGGACTATGGCTACACCTTC
CDR3aa: CASSEGDYGYTF

d_gene: .
v_gene: TRBV6-1
abundance: .
j_gene: TRBJ1-2
CDR3nt: TGTGCCAGCAGTTCCGGAACGGGCGGGGAGGCTGGCTACACCTTC
CDR3aa: CASSSGTGGEAGYTF

d_gene: .
v_gene: TRBV6-1
abundance: .
j_gene: TRBJ1-1
CDR3nt: TGTGCCAGCAGTGAAGGCAGGTATCTCCCTGAAGCTTTCTTT
CDR3aa: CASSEGRYLPEAFF

d_gene: .
v_gene: TRBV6-1
abundance: .
j_gene: TRBJ2-2
CDR3nt: TGTGCCAGCAGTTATTCGGACAACGCCGGGGAGCTGTTTTTT
CDR3aa: CASSYSDNAGELFF

d_gene: TRBD2
v_gene: TRBV10-1
abundance: .
j_gene: TRBJ2-3
CDR3nt: TGCGCCAGCAGTGAGGGGCGGGAGCTTCGACAGTGGGCAGATACGCAGTATTTT
CDR3aa: CASSEGRELRQWADTQYF

d_gene: TRBD1
v_gene: TRBV19
abundance: once
j_gene: TRBJ2-7
CDR3nt: TGTGCCAGTAGTACTCGATTGACAGGGCGACACTACGAGCAGTACTTC
CDR3aa: CASSTRLTGRHYEQYF

d_gene: TRBD1
v_gene: TRBV5-4
abundance: .
j_gene: TRBJ2-5
CDR3nt: TGTGCCAGCAGCCAAGACAGGGGTACCCAGTACTTC
CDR3aa: CASSQDRGTQYF

d_gene: .
v_gene: TRBV10-1
abundance: .
j_gene: TRBJ2-5
CDR3nt: TGCGCCAGCAGTGGAGAAGTACAAGAGACCCAGTACTTC
CDR3aa: CASSGEVQETQYF

d_gene: .
v_gene: TRBV10-2
abundance: .
j_gene: TRBJ1-2
CDR3nt: TGCGCCAGCCAGGGTAACTATGGCTACACCTTC
CDR3aa: CASQGNYGYTF

d_gene: .
v_gene: TRBV10-3
abundance: .
j_gene: TRBJ2-1
CDR3nt: TGTGCCTCGAAAGGGGGGGACTACTCTCTCAATGAGCAGTTCTTC
CDR3aa: CASKGGDYSLNEQFF

d_gene: TRBD2
v_gene: TRBV7-2
abundance: .
j_gene: TRBJ2-3
CDR3nt: TGTGCCAGCAGCCACCCAACTAGCGGGGAGTTGGATACGCAGTATTTT
CDR3aa: CASSHPTSGELDTQYF

d_gene: .
v_gene: TRBV2
abundance: .
j_gene: TRBJ2-2
CDR3nt: TGTGCCAGCAGTCCGGACTTCTCGAACACCGGGGAGCTGTTTTTT
CDR3aa: CASSPDFSNTGELFF

d_gene: .
v_gene: TRBV6-5
abundance: .
j_gene: TRBJ1-2
CDR3nt: TGTGCCAGCAGTCCCGGGGGGACTCCCGGCTACACCTTC
CDR3aa: CASSPGGTPGYTF

d_gene: TRBD2
v_gene: TRBV6-6
abundance: .
j_gene: TRBJ2-7
CDR3nt: TGTGCGAGTCGAGCCGGGACTAGAAGTACCTACGAGCAGTACTTC
CDR3aa: CASRAGTRSTYEQYF

d_gene: TRBD1
v_gene: TRBV10-3
abundance: .
j_gene: TRBJ1-2
CDR3nt: TGTGCCATCAGTGACTCCCGGGACAGGCACAACTATGGCTACACCTTC
CDR3aa: CAISDSRDRHNYGYTF

d_gene: TRBD1
v_gene: TRBV6-5
abundance: .
j_gene: TRBJ2-2
CDR3nt: TGTGCCAGCAGTGACAGGGACACCGGGGAGCTGTTTTTT
CDR3aa: CASSDRDTGELFF

d_gene: TRBD1
v_gene: TRBV30
abundance: .
j_gene: TRBJ1-2
CDR3nt: TGTGCCTGGATCGGGTGGACAGGAGAAATCTATAACTATGGCTACACCTTC
CDR3aa: CAWIGWTGEIYNYGYTF

d_gene: .
v_gene: TRBV2
abundance: .
j_gene: TRBJ2-1
CDR3nt: TGTGCCAGCTTTAGGGACTCCGTCAATGAGCAGTTCTTC
CDR3aa: CASFRDSVNEQFF

d_gene: TRBD1
v_gene: TRBV6-5
abundance: .
j_gene: TRBJ2-7
CDR3nt: TGTGCCAGCAGTTACAGGGGGCAGGGGATCTACGAGCAGTACTTC
CDR3aa: CASSYRGQGIYEQYF

d_gene: TRBD2
v_gene: TRBV9
abundance: .
j_gene: TRBJ2-5
CDR3nt: TGTGCCAGCAGCGCCGGGGACTATCAAGAGACCCAGTACTTC
CDR3aa: CASSAGDYQETQYF

d_gene: .
v_gene: TRBV2
abundance: .
j_gene: TRBJ1-2
CDR3nt: TGTGCCAGCAGTGAAGTAGCTGGTATTGGTGGCTACACCTTC
CDR3aa: CASSEVAGIGGYTF

d_gene: .
v_gene: TRBV5-1
abundance: once
j_gene: TRBJ2-2
CDR3nt: TGCGCCAGCAGCTTGGACTACAACACCGGGGAGCTGTTTTTT
CDR3aa: CASSLDYNTGELFF

d_gene: .
v_gene: TRBV15
abundance: .
j_gene: TRBJ2-7
CDR3nt: TGTGCCACCAGCAGAGATCGCGGGGGCCATAACTCCTACGAGCAGTACTTC
CDR3aa: CATSRDRGGHNSYEQYF

d_gene: TRBD1
v_gene: TRBV11-2
abundance: once
j_gene: TRBJ2-2
CDR3nt: TGTGCCAGCAGCGGAATTCAGGGGGCGACCGGGGAGCTGTTTTTT
CDR3aa: CASSGIQGATGELFF

d_gene: TRBD1
v_gene: TRBV5-4
abundance: few
j_gene: TRBJ2-7
CDR3nt: TGTGCCAGCAGCTCCGGGACAGGGGGCCACGAGCAGTACTTC
CDR3aa: CASSSGTGGHEQYF

d_gene: TRBD1
v_gene: TRBV10-3
abundance: .
j_gene: TRBJ2-3
CDR3nt: TGTGCCATCAGGCCGGGACAGGGGTTACAAGATACGCAGTATTTT
CDR3aa: CAIRPGQGLQDTQYF

d_gene: .
v_gene: TRBV7-6
abundance: .
j_gene: TRBJ2-7
CDR3nt: TGTGCCAGCAGCTTCGAGAGGGGGTACGAGCAGTACTTC
CDR3aa: CASSFERGYEQYF

d_gene: .
v_gene: TRBV7-8
abundance: .
j_gene: TRBJ1-2
CDR3nt: TGTGCCAGCAGCTTTAACCCCTCGGGTGGCTACACCTTC
CDR3aa: CASSFNPSGGYTF

d_gene: TRBD1
v_gene: TRBV5-1
abundance: .
j_gene: TRBJ2-7
CDR3nt: TGCGCCAGCAGCTTAGGGCAGGGGGCCTCCTACGAGCAGTACTTC
CDR3aa: CASSLGQGASYEQYF

d_gene: TRBD2
v_gene: TRBV4-1
abundance: .
j_gene: TRBJ2-3
CDR3nt: TGCGCCAGCAGCCAAGGTCGGCTAGCGGGGGGGCCGTCATCTAGCACAGATACGCAGTATTTT
CDR3aa: CASSQGRLAGGPSSSTDTQYF

d_gene: .
v_gene: TRBV9
abundance: .
j_gene: TRBJ2-5
CDR3nt: TGTGCCAGCAGCATGAGCGTCGGCTGGGAGACCCAGTACTTC
CDR3aa: CASSMSVGWETQYF